A selection of T cell receptor beta chains follows, all from one sample in a study of blood T cell repertoires in COVID-19. TCRdb keeps only in-frame clones here, not all; method: immunoSEQ multiplex PCR. The repertoire holds around 140,000 clones, with roughly four fifths as singletons. Sequencing used peripheral blood. The receptors derive from a human donor with acute or convalescent COVID-19. The donor label of this sample is uncertain. Both conserved end residues are part of each CDR3. D genes are given only for firm matches. Clone size is given for some rows only: seen once, a few or many times, or a class if the clone is expanded.

clone_size: .; j_call: TRBJ1-1; d_call: .; v_call: TRBV29-1; cdr3_aa: CSVAPQLEAFF; cdr3_nt: TGCAGCGTTGCTCCACAGCTTGAAGCTTTCTTT
clone_size: .; j_call: TRBJ1-1; d_call: .; v_call: TRBV29-1; cdr3_aa: CSVGVKLNTEAFF; cdr3_nt: TGCAGCGTTGGTGTCAAACTTAACACTGAAGCTTTCTTT
clone_size: .; j_call: TRBJ1-2; d_call: .; v_call: TRBV3-1/TRBV3-2; cdr3_aa: CASSEDGREGYYGYTF; cdr3_nt: TGTGCCAGCAGCGAAGACGGCAGGGAGGGATACTATGGCTACACCTTC
clone_size: .; j_call: TRBJ2-1; d_call: TRBD2; v_call: TRBV29-1; cdr3_aa: CSVRTSGGYNEQFF; cdr3_nt: TGCAGCGTTAGGACTAGCGGGGGCTACAATGAGCAGTTCTTC
clone_size: .; j_call: TRBJ1-1; d_call: .; v_call: TRBV6-1; cdr3_aa: CASSEGGLTAFF; cdr3_nt: TGTGCCAGCAGTGAAGGCGGATTAACAGCTTTCTTT
clone_size: .; j_call: TRBJ1-1; d_call: .; v_call: TRBV5-1; cdr3_aa: CASSLDPGEETEAFF; cdr3_nt: TGCGCCAGCAGCTTGGATCCCGGGGAAGAGACTGAAGCTTTCTTT
clone_size: .; j_call: TRBJ2-1; d_call: .; v_call: TRBV3-1/TRBV3-2; cdr3_aa: CASSQDQGSYNEQFF; cdr3_nt: TGTGCCAGCAGCCAAGATCAGGGTAGTTACAATGAGCAGTTCTTC
clone_size: .; j_call: TRBJ2-5; d_call: .; v_call: TRBV10-3; cdr3_aa: CAISEGGYQETQYF; cdr3_nt: TGTGCCATCAGTGAAGGGGGTTACCAAGAGACCCAGTACTTC
clone_size: few; j_call: TRBJ2-7; d_call: .; v_call: TRBV7-3; cdr3_aa: CASSLTMAGEQYF; cdr3_nt: TGTGCCAGCAGCTTAACGATGGCTGGCGAGCAGTACTTC
clone_size: .; j_call: TRBJ1-6; d_call: .; v_call: TRBV19; cdr3_aa: CASSIGNSPLHF; cdr3_nt: TGTGCCAGTAGTATTGGCAATTCACCCCTCCACTTT
clone_size: .; j_call: TRBJ2-5; d_call: .; v_call: TRBV3-1/TRBV3-2; cdr3_aa: CASSQGASDWETQYF; cdr3_nt: TGTGCCAGCAGCCAAGGGGCAAGTGATTGGGAGACCCAGTACTTC
clone_size: few; j_call: TRBJ2-3; d_call: TRBD2; v_call: TRBV6-1; cdr3_aa: CASTELAGEGDTQYF; cdr3_nt: TGTGCCAGCACTGAACTAGCGGGGGAAGGAGATACGCAGTATTTT
clone_size: .; j_call: TRBJ1-1; d_call: TRBD1; v_call: TRBV18; cdr3_aa: CASSPAVQGALQAFF; cdr3_nt: TGTGCCAGCTCACCGGCAGTCCAGGGGGCCCTCCAAGCTTTCTTT
clone_size: .; j_call: TRBJ2-2; d_call: TRBD1; v_call: TRBV7-9; cdr3_aa: CASSSPRDREEWSTGELFF; cdr3_nt: TGTGCCAGCAGCTCACCAAGGGACAGGGAGGAATGGAGCACCGGGGAGCTGTTTTTT
clone_size: .; j_call: TRBJ2-3; d_call: TRBD2; v_call: TRBV7-2; cdr3_aa: CASSLNPSGALSTDTQYF; cdr3_nt: TGTGCCAGCAGCTTGAACCCTAGCGGGGCCCTTAGCACAGATACGCAGTATTTT
clone_size: .; j_call: TRBJ1-6; d_call: .; v_call: TRBV6-5; cdr3_aa: CASLEGLNSPLHF; cdr3_nt: TGTGCCAGCTTGGAGGGACTTAATTCACCCCTCCACTTT
clone_size: .; j_call: TRBJ1-2; d_call: .; v_call: TRBV9; cdr3_aa: CASSPPTPGVGYTF; cdr3_nt: TGTGCCAGCAGCCCTCCCACCCCAGGGGTCGGCTACACCTTC
clone_size: .; j_call: TRBJ2-5; d_call: .; v_call: TRBV4-2; cdr3_aa: CASSLETSQGISETQYF; cdr3_nt: TGTGCCAGCAGCCTGGAGACTAGTCAAGGGATCTCGGAGACCCAGTACTTC
clone_size: once; j_call: TRBJ1-6; d_call: TRBD1; v_call: TRBV10-3; cdr3_aa: CAISESGTGGYNSPLHF; cdr3_nt: TGTGCCATCAGTGAGTCGGGGACAGGGGGCTATAATTCACCCCTCCACTTT
clone_size: .; j_call: TRBJ2-3; d_call: .; v_call: TRBV4-2; cdr3_aa: CASSQGRGTNGDTQYF; cdr3_nt: TGTGCCAGCAGCCAAGGCCGGGGAACGAATGGGGATACGCAGTATTTT
clone_size: .; j_call: TRBJ2-1; d_call: TRBD1; v_call: TRBV5-8; cdr3_aa: CASSLRRTGWNEQFF; cdr3_nt: TGTGCCAGCAGCTTGAGGCGGACAGGGTGGAATGAGCAGTTCTTC
clone_size: .; j_call: TRBJ1-2; d_call: TRBD1; v_call: TRBV30; cdr3_aa: CAWLDRQGRVLSNYGYTF; cdr3_nt: TGTGCCTGGCTCGACCGACAGGGACGCGTACTCTCTAACTATGGCTACACCTTC
clone_size: .; j_call: TRBJ1-6; d_call: TRBD1; v_call: TRBV6-5; cdr3_aa: CASSYWLGQPNSPLHF; cdr3_nt: TGTGCCAGCAGTTACTGGCTGGGACAGCCGAATTCACCCCTCCACTTT
clone_size: .; j_call: TRBJ2-3; d_call: .; v_call: TRBV15; cdr3_aa: CATSRGAGEASTDTQYF; cdr3_nt: TGTGCCACCAGCAGAGGGGCCGGGGAGGCTAGCACAGATACGCAGTATTTT
clone_size: .; j_call: TRBJ1-5; d_call: .; v_call: TRBV28; cdr3_aa: CASSYYRAGNQPQHF; cdr3_nt: TGTGCCAGCAGTTACTACAGGGCCGGGAATCAGCCCCAGCATTTT
clone_size: .; j_call: TRBJ1-6; d_call: TRBD1; v_call: TRBV6-5; cdr3_aa: CASTLQGYNSPLHF; cdr3_nt: TGTGCCAGCACCCTACAGGGGTATAATTCACCCCTCCACTTT
clone_size: .; j_call: TRBJ2-7; d_call: TRBD1; v_call: TRBV7-2; cdr3_aa: CASSFGTGDLYEQYF; cdr3_nt: TGTGCCAGCAGCTTCGGGACAGGGGACCTCTACGAGCAGTACTTC
clone_size: .; j_call: TRBJ2-7; d_call: TRBD1; v_call: TRBV7-9; cdr3_aa: CASSLGGQSYEQYF; cdr3_nt: TGTGCCAGCAGCTTAGGGGGACAGTCCTACGAGCAGTACTTC
clone_size: .; j_call: TRBJ2-3; d_call: .; v_call: TRBV19; cdr3_aa: CASSEPLLDTQYF; cdr3_nt: TGTGCCAGTAGTGAGCCCTTGCTAGATACGCAGTATTTT
clone_size: .; j_call: TRBJ1-1; d_call: .; v_call: TRBV6-4; cdr3_aa: CASSDSGRGYSEAFF; cdr3_nt: TGTGCCAGCAGTGACTCGGGGAGGGGGTACTCTGAAGCTTTCTTT
clone_size: .; j_call: TRBJ2-1; d_call: TRBD2; v_call: TRBV19; cdr3_aa: CASSIPGGLAGEEQFF; cdr3_nt: TGTGCCAGTAGTATCCCCGGGGGACTAGCGGGGGAGGAGCAGTTCTTC
clone_size: once; j_call: TRBJ2-2; d_call: TRBD1; v_call: TRBV7-9; cdr3_aa: CASSSHRDRGLGTGELFF; cdr3_nt: TGTGCCAGCAGCTCCCACCGGGACAGGGGGCTGGGCACCGGGGAGCTGTTTTTT
clone_size: .; j_call: TRBJ1-6; d_call: .; v_call: TRBV19; cdr3_aa: CASTQGGYNSPLHF; cdr3_nt: TGTGCCAGTACGCAGGGAGGCTATAATTCACCCCTCCACTTT
clone_size: .; j_call: TRBJ2-2; d_call: .; v_call: TRBV6-4; cdr3_aa: CASSLEGGTGELFF; cdr3_nt: TGTGCCAGCAGCCTGGAGGGAGGAACCGGGGAGCTGTTTTTT
clone_size: few; j_call: TRBJ1-1; d_call: TRBD1; v_call: TRBV19; cdr3_aa: CASSIRDRYRENTEAFF; cdr3_nt: TGTGCCAGTAGTATTCGGGACAGGTATAGGGAGAACACTGAAGCTTTCTTT
clone_size: .; j_call: TRBJ1-2; d_call: .; v_call: TRBV5-1; cdr3_aa: CASSWDKGGYTF; cdr3_nt: TGCGCCAGCAGCTGGGACAAGGGTGGCTACACCTTC
clone_size: .; j_call: TRBJ2-3; d_call: TRBD1; v_call: TRBV28; cdr3_aa: CASSPRDRGTDTQYF; cdr3_nt: TGTGCCAGCAGTCCACGGGACAGGGGGACAGATACGCAGTATTTT
clone_size: .; j_call: TRBJ2-3; d_call: TRBD1; v_call: TRBV2; cdr3_aa: CASSPAGRGRRTDTQYF; cdr3_nt: TGTGCCAGCTCCCCCGCGGGCAGGGGGCGTAGGACAGATACGCAGTATTTT
clone_size: few; j_call: TRBJ1-5; d_call: .; v_call: TRBV6-5; cdr3_aa: CASSYKASNQPQHF; cdr3_nt: TGTGCCAGCAGTTACAAAGCTAGCAATCAGCCCCAGCATTTT
clone_size: .; j_call: TRBJ2-2; d_call: .; v_call: TRBV6-5; cdr3_aa: CASSYLRTTGELFF; cdr3_nt: TGTGCCAGCAGTTACCTCAGAACCACCGGGGAGCTGTTTTTT
clone_size: .; j_call: TRBJ1-6; d_call: .; v_call: TRBV14; cdr3_aa: CASSQDPGVVNSPLHF; cdr3_nt: TGTGCCAGCAGCCAAGATCCAGGGGTTGTGAATTCACCCCTCCACTTT
clone_size: .; j_call: TRBJ1-2; d_call: .; v_call: TRBV3-1/TRBV3-2; cdr3_aa: CASSQNSVPGVGYTF; cdr3_nt: TGTGCCAGCAGCCAAAACAGCGTACCGGGGGTGGGCTACACCTTC
clone_size: .; j_call: TRBJ1-2; d_call: .; v_call: TRBV7-9; cdr3_aa: CASSLSGDHGYTF; cdr3_nt: TGTGCCAGCAGCTTATCAGGGGATCATGGCTACACCTTC